Only a few counts were recorded for the clone carrying this T cell receptor (beta chain). These data belong to a study of blood T cell repertoires in COVID-19. Study at large: Sources were T cells, B-cell-depleted T cells, or PBMCs; the material itself was cDNA or gDNA.

As processed by the authors: Estimation of nucleated cell counts relied on the amplification of reference gene primers. Profiled with immunoSEQ multiplex PCR; TCRdb holds only in-frame clones, not every one. V and J calls and clone size follow that table, whereas D and trimming were derived from the DNA. In the table there are over 150,000 clones, roughly four fifths of which are singletons. This CDR3 contains 16 residues. From germline, CDR1 is MDHEN and CDR2 SYDVKM. Trimming pared 5 bases from V and 0 bases from J, leaving 11 bases between. The source material was peripheral blood. V gene TRBV28 combines with J gene TRBJ1-6; D may be TRBD1 (5 bases). The sequence derives from a woman aged 70-85 years with COVID-19, enrolled during active disease. CDR3 amino acids: CASSATVSSYNSPLHF. For the CDR3, the DNA is TGTGCCAGCAGTGCGACAGTAAGCTCCTATAATTCACCCCTCCACTTT.